The 28 T cell receptor beta chains below all came from one sample that was sequenced in a study of response to subunit inactivated influenza vaccine. TCRdb itself ran the RT-PCR reads through MiXCR, one entry per CDR3 protein. The data contain some 570,000 distinct CDR3 sequences, approximately 11% of them seen just once; the ten biggest clones take up 9.5% to 12%. This sample was also put to use in a study of T cells expressing NK-cell markers. This second report adds: Scientists made TCR beta cDNA using 5'RACE template switching with UMIs.

Source: PBMCs from blood, taken on the day of vaccination. The receptor set was obtained from a man aged 45-65 years who received an inactivated influenza vaccine.

This clonotype was recorded at least ten times. The CDR3 loop reads CASSLYTGSGSEYF. In DNA form, the CDR3 reads TGTGCCAGCAGCTTGTATACGGGGAGCGGTTCAGAGTATTTT. This chain joins TRBV13 and TRBJ2-3; D perhaps matches TRBD2 (5 bases). CDR3 length: 14 residues. Germline-derived CDR1 and CDR2 are PRHDT and FYEKMQ (reference sequence). V lost 3 bases and J lost 13, with 20 bases in between.

This clonotype came up a few times. The J gene is TRBJ1-2, the V gene TRBV20-1, with D possibly TRBD1 on 6 matching bases. The CDR3 is 16 residues long. Per the germline V gene, CDR1 is DFQATT and CDR2 is SNEGSKA (reference sequence). Trimming removed 2 bases at V and 0 bases at J, with 16 bases between. Written as DNA, the CDR3 is TGCAGTGCTAGAACACCCGGGGGCCTCACTAACTATGGCTACACCTTC. Protein product: CSARTPGGLTNYGYTF.

CDR3 DNA sequence: TGCGCCAGCAGCCCCGACAGGGCAGATTGGGATACGCAGTATTTT. This translates into CASSPDRADWDTQYF. V gene TRBV5-1 combines with J gene TRBJ2-3; 7 nucleotides agree with TRBD1. The CDR3 is 15 residues long. The junction had 11 bases not matched to a gene; V was cut back by 4 bases and J by 6 bases. Germline V gives CDR1 SGHRS, CDR2 YFSETQ.

This chain uses TRBV5-6 with TRBJ2-5; D not certain. The CDR3 runs to 13 residues. CDR1 and CDR2 (germline): SGHDT, YYEEEE. With 2 bases removed from V and 7 bases from J, the gap between germline ends came to 12 bases. CDR3 region: CASSLRQAGTQYF. The CDR3 DNA sequence: TGTGCCAGCAGCTTACGACAAGCCGGGACCCAGTACTTC. The full variable domain, rest sourced from reference TRBV5-6 and TRBJ2-5, is DAGVTQSPTHLIKTRGQQVTLRCSPKSGHDTVSWYQQALGQGPQFIFQYYEEEERQRGNFPDRFSGHQFPNYSSELNVNALLLGDSALYLCASSLRQAGTQYFGPGTRLLVL.

The gene calls are TRBV7-2 and TRBJ1-1; D is ambiguous. The CDR3 runs 13 residues. Between the trimmed V and J ends, which lost 6 bases and 4 bases, there was a span of 12 bases. Germline loops: CDR1 SGHTA, CDR2 FQGNSA. CDR3 region: CASSPGLITEAFF. Written as DNA, the CDR3 is TGTGCCAGCAGTCCCGGGTTAATCACTGAAGCTTTCTTT. Supplemented by reference TRBV7-2 and TRBJ1-1, the full variable domain reads GAGVSQSPSNKVTEKGKDVELRCDPISGHTALYWYRQSLGQGLEFLIYFQGNSAPDKSGLPSDRFSAERTGGSVSTLTIQRTQQEDSAVYLCASSPGLITEAFFGQGTRLTVV.

This clonotype occurred a few times. The J gene is TRBJ1-1, the V gene TRBV24-1; D remains unclear. Germline values: CDR1 KGHDR, CDR2 SFDVKD. V was pared by 4 bases and J by 2 bases, with 13 bases between. This CDR3 comprises 15 residues. As DNA, the CDR3 is TGTGCCACCAGTGACTCGCGGGTCACCAACACTGAAGCTTTCTTT. It is translated as CATSDSRVTNTEAFF.

This clonotype was recorded a few times. This chain joins TRBV20-1 and TRBJ1-5; the match to TRBD1 covers 11 bases. The germline V gene has CDR1 DFQATT and CDR2 SNEGSKA (reference sequence). V shed 3 bases and J 6 bases; nucleotides not matched to a gene: 7. The CDR3 extends over 15 amino acids. In nucleotides, the CDR3 is TGCAGTGCTAGTGCTGGGACAGGGGGAGGTCAGCCCCAGCATTTT. It yields the protein CSASAGTGGGQPQHF.

Ten or more counts support this clonotype. The genes are TRBV30 and TRBJ2-1; D gene uncertain. V shed 3 bases and J shed 4 bases, with 10 bases lying between them. Per germline, CDR1 GTSNPN and CDR2 SVGIG (reference sequence). The CDR3 contains 13 residues. The CDR3 is CAWRRKGYNEQFF. CDR3 nucleotides: TGTGCCTGGAGACGTAAGGGATACAATGAGCAGTTCTTC. Based on the CDR3 plus reference TRBV30 and TRBJ2-1, the full variable domain is SQTIHQWPATLVQPVGSPLSLECTVEGTSNPNLYWYRQAAGRGLQLLFYSVGIGQISSEVPQNLSASRPQDRQFILSSKKLLLSDSGFYLCAWRRKGYNEQFFGPGTRLTVL.

The CDR3 nucleotides read TGTGCCAGCAGGCCAGGGGCGCTTAGCTATGGCTACACCTTC. Amino acids: CASRPGALSYGYTF. This chain uses TRBV6-1 with TRBJ1-2, with D tentatively TRBD1 (6 bases). The germline V gene encodes CDR1 MNHNS and CDR2 SASEGT. The CDR3 is 14 residues long. V was clipped by 6 bases and J by 4 bases, with 15 bases between them.

This sequence joins TRBV12-3 or TRBV12-4 and TRBJ1-1; D is unresolved. Trimming took 4 bases from V and 4 from J, leaving 19 bases between them. The CDR3 covers 16 residues. The DNA for the CDR3 is TGTGCCAGCAGTTCGACCACTTCTCCAAGCGGCACTGAAGCTTTCTTT. It is translated as CASSSTTSPSGTEAFF.

The rearrangement links TRBV7-8 to TRBJ2-5; D unresolved. The CDR3 spans 15 residues. Trimming removed 5 bases at V and 0 bases at J, with 13 bases between. Germline-derived CDR1 and CDR2 are SGHVS and FQNEAQ. The CDR3 region has the DNA TGTGCCAGCAGCCCGTATACATCGTACCAAGAGACCCAGTACTTC. It yields the protein CASSPYTSYQETQYF.

The CDR3 DNA follows: TGTGCCAGCAGCTCGGACAGTGGGACTGAAGCTTTCTTT. This codes for CASSSDSGTEAFF. The rearrangement joins TRBV11-3 to TRBJ1-1; perhaps TRBD1 as D (6 bases). CDR1 is SGHNT, CDR2 YENEEA, per germline. The CDR3 consists of 13 residues. V was clipped by 4 bases and J by 5 bases, with 11 bases between them.

The chain carries TRBV20-1 and TRBJ2-7; tentative D call: TRBD2 (6 bases). The CDR3 consists of 13 residues. Germline CDR1 DFQATT, CDR2 SNEGSKA (reference sequence). Trimming stripped 3 bases from V and 0 bases from J, with 9 bases between. The CDR3 here is CSASGGDSYEQYF. CDR3 in DNA: TGCAGTGCTAGTGGAGGGGACTCCTACGAGCAGTACTTC.

This chain connects TRBV4-3 to TRBJ1-1; D remains unclear. Trimming stripped 3 bases from V and 8 bases from J, with 13 bases between. Germline CDR1 LGHNA, CDR2 YSLEER. This CDR3 comprises 13 residues. For the CDR3, the DNA is TGCGCCAGCAGCCAGATGAGGGAGGTGGAAGCTTTCTTT. This gives the protein CASSQMREVEAFF.

At least ten counts were recorded for this clonotype. The chain links TRBV15 to TRBJ2-7, with D possibly matching TRBD1 (6 bases). Per the germline V gene, CDR1 is LNHNV and CDR2 is YYDKDF (reference sequence). The CDR3 consists of 12 residues. Trimming pared 5 bases from V and 3 bases from J, leaving 8 bases between. The CDR3 here is CATSQQGYEQYF. As DNA, the CDR3 is TGTGCCACCAGCCAACAGGGCTACGAGCAGTACTTC.

The gene calls are TRBV5-1 and TRBJ2-6; D is undetermined. Trimming removed 0 bases at V and 4 bases at J, with 5 bases between. CDR3 length: 14 residues. Germline V gene data show CDR1 as SGHRS and CDR2 as YFSETQ. The CDR3 loop is CASSLEQGANVLTF. Written as DNA, the CDR3 is TGCGCCAGCAGCTTGGAGCAGGGGGCCAACGTCCTGACTTTC.

Only a few counts were recorded for this clonotype. The rearrangement uses TRBV6-5 and TRBJ2-1, with 11 bases aligning to TRBD2. With V trimmed by 4 bases and J by 2 bases, 7 bases remained unmatched. CDR3 length equals 17 residues. CDR1 and CDR2 from the germline V gene are MNHEY and SVGAGI. The CDR3 spells CASSFKRLAGPYNEQFF. The CDR3 DNA reads TGTGCCAGCAGTTTCAAACGACTAGCGGGACCCTACAATGAGCAGTTCTTC.

In its sample, this clonotype was seen a few times. This chain connects TRBV12-3 or TRBV12-4 to TRBJ2-7; D uncertain. The CDR3 runs to 13 residues. V lost 5 bases, J lost 0 bases, and 8 bases lay in between. The CDR3 loop is CASSHPPSYEQYF. The CDR3 DNA reads TGTGCCAGCAGTCACCCCCCCTCCTACGAGCAGTACTTC.

A few counts support this clonotype. V is TRBV7-9 and J is TRBJ2-1; tentatively, D is TRBD2 (7 bases). Looked up from germline, CDR1 is SEHNR and CDR2 is FQNEAQ (reference sequence). The CDR3 contains 15 residues. V lost 3 bases and J 4 bases, leaving 13 bases between the germline ends. The CDR3 DNA follows: TGTGCCAGCAGCTTCGCGGGGGCGAAATACAATGAGCAGTTCTTC. It encodes CASSFAGAKYNEQFF.

This clonotype was counted a few times. The chain couples TRBV29-1 to TRBJ2-2; the D gene is possibly TRBD1 (6 bases). This CDR3 spans 13 amino acids. Germline assignment: CDR1 SQVTM and CDR2 ANQGSEA. Trimming took 6 bases from V and 2 from J, leaving 10 bases between them. The CDR3 bases are TGCAGCGTAACCGGGACAAACACCGGGGAGCTGTTTTTT. It translates to CSVTGTNTGELFF.

This clonotype has only a few counts. The chain combines TRBV6-2 or TRBV6-3 with TRBJ2-7; no clear D. Germline CDR1 reads MNHEY; CDR2 reads SVGEGT. Between the trimmed V and J ends, which lost 4 bases and 5 bases, there was a span of 9 bases. The CDR3 is made up of 12 amino acids. The chain's CDR3 is CASSFQWDEQYF. The CDR3 nucleotides are TGTGCCAGCAGTTTCCAGTGGGACGAGCAGTACTTC.

This clonotype was counted a few times. The chain links TRBV30 to TRBJ2-7; TRBD1 matches 9 bases. Germline assignment: CDR1 GTSNPN and CDR2 SVGIG (reference sequence). V was clipped by 7 bases and J by 4 bases; unmatched bases: 5. The CDR3 loop spans 12 amino acids. The CDR3 here is CAYGTGLYEQYF. The CDR3 nucleotides read TGTGCCTACGGGACAGGGCTTTACGAGCAGTACTTC.

As regards this clonotype: It may be a read error: a sequence one base away is much more abundant. V gene TRBV10-3 combines with J gene TRBJ1-3; D unclear. CDR1 is ENHRY, CDR2 SYGVKD, per germline. This CDR3 comprises 14 residues. The CDR3 DNA reads as TGTGCCATCAGCCTTACGTACTCTGGAAGCACCATATATTTT. Protein product: CAISLTYSGSTIYF.

This clonotype appeared a few times. This chain uses TRBV18 with TRBJ2-4; D gene unclear. The CDR3 extends over 12 amino acids. V lost 3 bases and J 8 bases, leaving 8 bases between the germline ends. Looked up from germline, CDR1 is KGHSH and CDR2 is LQKENI. In DNA form, the CDR3 reads TGTGCCAGCTCACCTAACCGGGACATTCAGTACTTC. This translates into CASSPNRDIQYF.

This clonotype was seen at least ten times. V and J are TRBV27 and TRBJ2-4; 7 bases are a match to TRBD1. The CDR3 has 18 residues. Germline V CDR1 and CDR2: MNHEY, SMNVEV (reference sequence). V trimming: 6 bases; J trimming: 0 bases; junction bases outside the gene matches: 14. The CDR3, as DNA: TGTGCCAGCAGCCCCGGGACAGTGACTCCTCTAGCCAAAAACATTCAGTACTTC. Its translation: CASSPGTVTPLAKNIQYF.

The V gene is TRBV6-2 or TRBV6-3, the J gene TRBJ2-3; D perhaps matches TRBD1 (6 bases). With 4 bases removed from V and 6 bases from J, the gap between germline ends came to 11 bases. Germline V lookup: CDR1 MNHEY, CDR2 SVGEGT. The CDR3 covers 13 residues. CDR3 nucleotide sequence: TGTGCCAGCAGTTCTTGGACAGTGGATACGCAGTATTTT. Encoded protein: CASSSWTVDTQYF.

The chain combines TRBV6-2 or TRBV6-3 with TRBJ2-1; 8 nucleotides line up with TRBD1. The V gene end was trimmed by 8 bases and the J gene end by 8 bases; junction bases not matched to a gene: 8. The germline V gene has CDR1 MNHEY and CDR2 SVGEGT. The CDR3 runs 13 residues. Written as DNA, the CDR3 is TGTGCCAGCCGGACAGGGACAAGCCATGAGCAGTTCTTC. Residues: CASRTGTSHEQFF.

This clonotype turned up a few times. V is TRBV4-3 and J is TRBJ2-1; 8 nucleotides align to TRBD2. The V segment lost 0 bases and the J segment 10 bases; nucleotides outside the gene matches: 8. CDR1 is LGHNA, CDR2 YSLEER, per germline. The CDR3 has 15 amino acids. The CDR3 nucleotides are TGCGCCAGCAGCCAAGAACGTGCGGGAGGCGTAGAGCAGTTCTTC. It codes for CASSQERAGGVEQFF.